The next 28 T cell receptor beta chains were all read from a single sample in a study of chemoradiotherapy in HPV16-positive cancers. Sequencing used immunoSEQ multiplex PCR; TCRdb keeps in-frame clones, though not all of them. The table records some 7,400 clones, 65% to 90% of them present only once. The material sequenced was tumor tissue, taken from a patient who underwent chemoradiotherapy. The receptors stem from a human donor with HPV-associated anogenital cancer.

The chain links TRBV6-6 to TRBJ1-3; D call uncertain. The CDR3 has 13 amino acids. Trimming took 2 bases from V and 4 from J, leaving 6 bases between them. CDR1 is MNHNY, CDR2 SVGAGI, per germline (reference sequence). The CDR3 DNA reads TGTGCCAGCAGTTACGGATTCGGAAACACCATATATTTT. Encoded protein: CASSYGFGNTIYF.

A single count supports this clone. This chain connects TRBV6-1 to TRBJ2-3; D may be TRBD1 (6 bases). Germline loops: CDR1 MNHNS, CDR2 SASEGT. The CDR3 loop spans 16 amino acids. V was pared by 3 bases and J by 3 bases, with 16 bases between. As DNA, the CDR3 is TGTGCCAGCAGTGAGCAGGGGATAGGGGTTACAGATACGCAGTATTTT. Its translation: CASSEQGIGVTDTQYF.

The V call is TRBV6-5, the J call TRBJ1-5; D is undetermined. Germline CDR1 is MNHEY and CDR2 is SVGAGI. V lost 5 bases to trimming and J lost 4 bases, with 6 bases between them. CDR3 length: 12 amino acids. CDR3 nucleotide sequence: TGTGCCAGCAGTATGGGTAATCAGCCCCAGCATTTT. This codes for CASSMGNQPQHF.

The chain joins TRBV7-2 to TRBJ2-7, with 7 bases that match TRBD2. The V segment lost 0 bases and the J segment 2 bases; nucleotides outside the gene matches: 4. Germline V gene lookup returns CDR1 SGHTA and CDR2 FQGNSA. The CDR3 is 15 residues long. The CDR3 coding sequence is TGTGCCAGCAGCTTAGCCTCTAGCGGTCCCTACGAGCAGTACTTC. It specifies CASSLASSGPYEQYF. Using reference TRBV7-2 and TRBJ2-7 for the parts outside the CDR3, the full variable domain is GAGVSQSPSNKVTEKGKDVELRCDPISGHTALYWYRQSLGQGLEFLIYFQGNSAPDKSGLPSDRFSAERTGGSVSTLTIQRTQQEDSAVYLCASSLASSGPYEQYFGPGTRLTVT.

J is TRBJ2-7 and V is TRBV28; 9 nucleotides line up with TRBD1. The V gene end was trimmed by 6 bases and the J gene end by 1 base; junction bases not matched to a gene: 7. CDR3 length: 15 amino acids. Germline CDR1 is MDHEN and CDR2 is SYDVKM. CDR3 region: CASRDGTGYSYEQYF. As DNA, the CDR3 is TGTGCCAGCAGGGACGGGACAGGGTATTCCTACGAGCAGTACTTC. Drawing the rest from reference TRBV28 and TRBJ2-7, the complete variable domain is DVKVTQSSRYLVKRTGEKVFLECVQDMDHENMFWYRQDPGLGLRLIYFSYDVKMKEKGDIPEGYSVSREKKERFSLILESASTNQTSMYLCASRDGTGYSYEQYFGPGTRLTVT.

The chain uses TRBV9 and TRBJ1-2; D not resolved. Deletions cut 7 bases from V and 10 bases from J, with 17 bases between. The CDR3 has 12 amino acids. Germline-derived CDR1 and CDR2 are SGDLS and YYNGEE. The CDR3 loop is CASAGRITDYTF. The CDR3 DNA sequence: TGTGCCAGCGCTGGGAGAATTACAGACTACACCTTC.

The chain links TRBV14 to TRBJ2-3; D is unresolved. The V end lost 2 bases, the J end lost 0 bases, and 6 bases lay between the germline ends. Germline CDR1 SGHDN, CDR2 FVKESK. CDR3 length: 14 residues. CDR3 in DNA: TGTGCCAGCAGCCAATTCAGTAGCACAGATACGCAGTATTTT. Translating it yields CASSQFSSTDTQYF. Based on the CDR3 plus reference TRBV14 and TRBJ2-3, the full variable domain is EAGVTQFPSHSVIEKGQTVTLRCDPISGHDNLYWYRRVMGKEIKFLLHFVKESKQDESGMPNNRFLAERTGGTYSTLKVQPAELEDSGVYFCASSQFSSTDTQYFGPGTRLTVL.

The chain carries TRBV30 and TRBJ1-1; a possible D gene is TRBD1 (6 bases). Germline V gene sequence: CDR1 GTSNPN, CDR2 SVGIG (reference sequence). This CDR3 has 16 residues. V lost 2 bases and J 1 base, leaving 17 bases between the germline ends. The CDR3 DNA reads TGTGCCTGGAGTCGGGACACTTCGGGCTGGAACACTGAAGCTTTCTTT. As protein: CAWSRDTSGWNTEAFF.

The chain recombines TRBV11-2 with TRBJ2-2; TRBD2 might be the D (5 bases). The CDR3 is made up of 14 amino acids. V gave up 3 bases and J gave up 6 bases, with 11 bases separating them. CDR1 SGHAT and CDR2 FQNNGV come from the germline V gene. CDR3 DNA sequence: TGTGCCAGCAGCTTGGGAAAAGCGGCCGGGGAGCTGTTTTTT. Its protein is CASSLGKAAGELFF.

V and J are TRBV10-3 and TRBJ1-2; TRBD1 matches at 9 bases. CDR3 length: 13 amino acids. Per the germline V gene, CDR1 is ENHRY and CDR2 is SYGVKD. The trim removed 3 bases at V and 8 bases at J, leaving 4 bases unmatched. CDR3 sequence reads: CAISDGDRAGYTF. Here the CDR3 DNA reads TGTGCCATCAGTGACGGGGACAGGGCAGGCTACACCTTC.

This chain connects TRBV30 to TRBJ1-6; 10 nucleotides agree with TRBD1. There are 15 residues in the CDR3. Germline CDR1 GTSNPN, CDR2 SVGIG (reference sequence). J gave up 10 bases and V 2 bases, and 8 bases lay outside the gene matches. The CDR3 loop reads CAWSPRTGGVSPLHF. The DNA of the CDR3 is TGTGCCTGGAGTCCCAGGACAGGGGGAGTGTCACCCCTCCACTTT.

This chain joins TRBV11-2 and TRBJ1-1, with TRBD1 as a possible D gene (6 bases). Germline V CDR1 and CDR2: SGHAT, FQNNGV. Trimming removed 3 bases at V and 1 base at J, with 9 bases between. The CDR3 has 14 residues. The CDR3 loop reads CASSFQGWNTEAFF. The CDR3 nucleotides are TGTGCCAGCAGCTTTCAGGGGTGGAACACTGAAGCTTTCTTT.

The chain links TRBV2 to TRBJ2-5; D is possibly TRBD1 (6 bases). Trimming left V 8 bases short and J 5 bases short, with 12 bases between. The germline V gene encodes CDR1 SNHLY and CDR2 FYNNEI. This CDR3 is built from 12 residues. The CDR3 region is CASSQGLETQYF. The CDR3 region has the DNA TGTGCCAGCTCGCAGGGGTTGGAGACCCAGTACTTC.

In this sample, this clone turned up once. The chain links TRBV19 to TRBJ1-1, with D tentatively TRBD1 (6 bases). Germline V gives CDR1 LNHDA, CDR2 SQIVND (reference sequence). Trimming took 6 bases from V and 5 from J, leaving 16 bases between them. CDR3 length: 14 amino acids. The CDR3 protein is CASRPEGVWTEAFF. In DNA form, the CDR3 reads TGTGCCAGTAGGCCGGAGGGGGTGTGGACTGAAGCTTTCTTT.

CDR3 bases: TGTGCCAGCGGCGATCAGCCCCAGCATTTT. It codes for CASGDQPQHF. The chain couples TRBV28 to TRBJ1-5; D is ambiguous. Trimming removed 8 bases at V and 5 bases at J, with 4 bases between. The CDR3 sequence is 10 residues long. Per germline, CDR1 MDHEN and CDR2 SYDVKM.

The V call is TRBV7-9, the J call TRBJ2-3; 8 bases are a match to TRBD1. With V trimmed by 8 bases and J by 3 bases, 10 bases remained unmatched. Germline loops: CDR1 SEHNR, CDR2 FQNEAQ (reference sequence). The CDR3 is 15 residues long. The CDR3 DNA follows: TGTGCCAGCGAAATCAGCGGACAGGGAACAGATACGCAGTATTTT. Translation: CASEISGQGTDTQYF.

V gene TRBV29-1 combines with J gene TRBJ1-3, with 8 bases that match TRBD1. V was pared by 4 bases and J by 4 bases, with 6 bases of the junction left unmatched. The CDR3 covers 14 residues. Per germline, CDR1 SQVTM and CDR2 ANQGSEA. This chain's CDR3 is CSVGQGAPGNTIYF. CDR3 nucleotide sequence: TGCAGCGTTGGGCAGGGGGCGCCCGGAAACACCATATATTTT.

The CDR3 region is CASSPSGDRWDEQFF. The CDR3, as DNA: TGTGCCAGCAGCCCAAGCGGGGATAGGTGGGATGAGCAGTTCTTC. The rearrangement joins TRBV11-3 to TRBJ2-1; 7 positions agree with TRBD2. J was trimmed by 8 bases and V by 5 bases; bases with no gene match: 12. CDR3 size: 15 residues. From germline, CDR1 is SGHNT and CDR2 YENEEA.

This clone was seen only a few times. The V call is TRBV28, the J call TRBJ2-3; TRBD1 is a possible D gene (6 bases). Deletions cut 3 bases from V and 3 bases from J, with 13 bases between. Germline CDR1 reads MDHEN; CDR2 reads SYDVKM. The CDR3 is 15 amino acids. Here the CDR3 DNA reads TGTGCCAGCAGTTTCTTTGGGGGCAGAACAGATACGCAGTATTTT. This codes for CASSFFGGRTDTQYF.

The CDR3 nucleotides read TGCGCCAGCAGCTTGGAAGGGAGCAATCAGCCCCAGCATTTT. The encoded protein is CASSLEGSNQPQHF. The chain couples TRBV5-1 to TRBJ1-5; D is undetermined. The CDR3 sequence is 14 residues long. V lost 0 bases and J 1 base, leaving 5 bases between the germline ends. Germline lookup yields CDR1 SGHRS and CDR2 YFSETQ.

CDR3 sequence: CASSLDRGYTF. The CDR3 nucleotides read TGCGCCAGCAGCTTAGACAGGGGCTACACCTTC. The J gene is TRBJ1-2, the V gene TRBV5-1, with D possibly TRBD1 on 6 matching bases. The V end lost 2 bases, the J end lost 8 bases, and 7 bases lay between the germline ends. The germline V gene encodes CDR1 SGHRS and CDR2 YFSETQ. The CDR3 has 11 amino acids.

This clone appeared a single time. The chain links TRBV28 to TRBJ1-2; TRBD1 might be the D (6 bases). The CDR3 is 13 residues long. CDR1 is MDHEN and CDR2 is SYDVKM in the germline V gene. Trimming removed 5 bases at V and 2 bases at J, with 9 bases between. The DNA of the CDR3 is TGTGCCAGCAGTAGGGGGGGGAACTATGGCTACACCTTC. This codes for CASSRGGNYGYTF.

The chain employs TRBV29-1 and TRBJ2-3; 8 nucleotides align to TRBD2. V shed 6 bases and J 1 base; nucleotides not matched to a gene: 6. The CDR3 has 14 residues. Germline V lookup: CDR1 SQVTM, CDR2 ANQGSEA. The DNA for the CDR3 is TGCAGCGTCACTAGCGGATTCGGCACAGATACGCAGTATTTT. It specifies CSVTSGFGTDTQYF.

The chain joins TRBV2 to TRBJ2-7; D might be TRBD2 (7 bases). Trimming left V 5 bases short and J 2 bases short, with 13 bases between. Germline CDR1 reads SNHLY; CDR2 reads FYNNEI. CDR3 length: 14 amino acids. The CDR3 protein is CASSRGGVTYEQYF. DNA for the CDR3: TGTGCCAGCAGTAGAGGGGGGGTAACCTACGAGCAGTACTTC.

J is TRBJ1-4 and V is TRBV19; perhaps TRBD1 as D (5 bases). CDR3 length: 15 amino acids. The germline gives CDR1 LNHDA, CDR2 SQIVND (reference sequence). The V gene lost 3 bases and the J gene lost 0 bases, with 8 bases spanning the gap. DNA for the CDR3: TGTGCCAGTAGTATGGGGGGAGCAACTAATGAAAAACTGTTTTTT. It yields the protein CASSMGGATNEKLFF.

The chain joins TRBV7-9 to TRBJ2-5, with 7 bases matching TRBD1. The CDR3 totals 16 residues. Germline CDR1 reads SEHNR; CDR2 reads FQNEAQ (reference sequence). Trimming cost V 6 bases and J 2 bases; bases outside gene matches: 12. The CDR3 is CASRTPEGANQETQYF. CDR3 DNA sequence: TGTGCCAGCAGAACCCCAGAGGGGGCGAATCAAGAGACCCAGTACTTC. Combining the CDR3 with reference TRBV7-9 and TRBJ2-5 gives the whole variable domain DTGVSQNPRHKITKRGQNVTFRCDPISEHNRLYWYRQTLGQGPEFLTYFQNEAQLEKSRLLSDRFSAERPKGSFSTLEIQRTEQGDSAMYLCASRTPEGANQETQYFGPGTRLLVL.

This clone was seen just once. The CDR3 DNA reads TGCGCCAGCAGCGGGACCGGGACAGGGGCCGGTTCACCCCTCCACTTT. Translating it yields CASSGTGTGAGSPLHF. The chain has TRBV5-1 and TRBJ1-6; 10 positions match TRBD1. The length of the CDR3 is 16 residues. V was pared by 4 bases and J by 9 bases, with 10 bases of the junction left unmatched. The V gene's germline CDR1 is SGHRS and CDR2 YFSETQ.

The chain employs TRBV7-8 and TRBJ1-5; D perhaps matches TRBD1 (6 bases). The CDR3 is made up of 13 amino acids. With 5 bases removed from V and 6 bases from J, the gap between germline ends came to 11 bases. Germline CDR1 and CDR2: SGHVS and FQNEAQ. CDR3 residues: CASSTEQGQPQHF. For the CDR3, the DNA is TGTGCCAGCAGCACAGAACAGGGTCAGCCCCAGCATTTT.